Included here is one T cell receptor (beta chain) sequence, with context. Method: immunoSEQ multiplex PCR; TCRdb's copy keeps in-frame clones and lacks some. Altogether about 180,000 clones are present, roughly 89% being singletons, with the ten largest covering around 13%. Per germline, CDR1 LNHNV and CDR2 YYDKDF (reference sequence). The J segment lost 7 bases and the V segment lost 2 bases, leaving 4 bases of the junction unmatched. The length of the CDR3 is 14 residues. The data were obtained in a study of blood T cell repertoires in COVID-19. Study details: COVID-19 samples from acute and convalescent phases originated in the United States, Italy and Spain. In each case, the material was cDNA or gDNA derived from T cells, B-cell-depleted T cells, or PBMCs.

The sample was peripheral blood. This TCR was sampled from a woman aged 70 to 79 with COVID-19, enrolled during active disease. The V call is TRBV15, the J call TRBJ2-4; 8 bases fit TRBD1. CDR3 loop: CATSRSDRVNIQYF. The CDR3 DNA reads as TGTGCCACCAGCAGATCGGACAGGGTTAACATTCAGTACTTC.